This T cell receptor beta chain was sequenced for a study of T cell responses to AZD1222 COVID-19 vaccine. Regarding the study as a whole: Across the whole spike, CD4 TCRs peaked at regions 160-218 and 743-854. Repertoires were obtained only post-peak T cell response. Within unmutated variant regions lay the reported targets of nearly half of spike-specific TCRs.

A note on this clone: Its antigen is not identified.

The junction had 4 bases not matched to a gene; V was cut back by 2 bases and J by 2 bases. This CDR3 has 15 residues. Germline V gene sequence: CDR1 ENHRY, CDR2 SYGVKD. The method was immunoSEQ multiplex PCR; TCRdb's version includes in-frame clones alone and lacks a portion of them. The sample carries 80,000 to 95,000 clones, about nine tenths recorded once. This clonotype originated in an adult who received the AZD1222 COVID-19 vaccine. V and J are TRBV10-3 and TRBJ2-7, with 9 positions matching TRBD2. Source: peripheral blood, taken 28 days after the second AZD1222 dose. DNA for the CDR3: TGTGCCATCAGTGAGGGACTAGCGATTACCTACGAGCAGTACTTC. Translating gives CAISEGLAITYEQYF.